The rows below give T cell receptor beta chains drawn from one sample of a study of shared clonotypes between healthy human individuals. Only in-frame clones appear in the TCRdb table, and some are missing; sequencing was by immunoSEQ multiplex PCR. The data contain about 590,000 clones, roughly 95% of them seen just once; the ten biggest clones take up 0.085% to 0.11%. The specimen sequenced was naive CD8+ T cells sorted from blood. These receptors all stem from a woman under 40 in good health. Both conserved end residues are part of each CDR3. The D gene is left open where the match is weak. Not all rows give a size; the values are once, few, many and, for expanded clones, a class.

abundance	d_gene	v_gene	j_gene	CDR3nt	CDR3aa
NA	TRBD2	TRBV30	TRBJ2-7	TGTGCCTGGAGCCTGGGGGGAGGGACCTACGAGCAGTACTTC	CAWSLGGGTYEQYF
NA	TRBD2	TRBV11-2	TRBJ2-5	TGTGCCAGCAGTATAGCGGGAGATCCCCAAGAGACCCAGTACTTC	CASSIAGDPQETQYF
NA	TRBD1	TRBV28	TRBJ2-7	TGTGCCAGCAGAAGGTTCCGGACAGGGTACGACGAGCAGTACTTC	CASRRFRTGYDEQYF
NA	TRBD2	TRBV28	TRBJ2-7	TGTGCCACCCTAGAGGCGGGAGGGAGCTCCTACGAGCAGTACTTC	CATLEAGGSSYEQYF
NA	TRBD2	TRBV9	TRBJ2-1	TGTGCCAGCAGCGTAGACCGAGTAGCGGGAAACGACAATGAGCAGTTCTTC	CASSVDRVAGNDNEQFF
NA	TRBD2	TRBV11-2	TRBJ2-5	TGTGCCAGCAGCTTAGAAGTGGGCGGGAGAGGGCAGACCCAGTACTTC	CASSLEVGGRGQTQYF
NA	NA	TRBV28	TRBJ2-6	TGTGCCAGCAGTTTGTCTACGCTAAGCGGGGCCAACGTCCTGACTTTC	CASSLSTLSGANVLTF
NA	NA	TRBV4-2	TRBJ2-7	TGTGCCAGCAGCCAAGAGGGAACAGGGTCGGTCTACGAGCAGTACTTC	CASSQEGTGSVYEQYF
NA	NA	TRBV29-1	TRBJ2-7	TGCAGTGCACAGACCTCCTACGAGCAGTACTTC	CSAQTSYEQYF
NA	NA	TRBV14	TRBJ1-1	TGTGCCAGCAGCCAAGCCAGGGGAGGAACTGAAGCTTTCTTT	CASSQARGGTEAFF
NA	NA	TRBV15	TRBJ1-5	TGTGCCACCAGCAAGAGGACAGAACCCAATCAGCCCCAGCATTTT	CATSKRTEPNQPQHF
NA	TRBD2	TRBV27	TRBJ2-1	TGTGCCAGCAGCCCCACCCTAGCGGGAGGGGCTTTCGATGAGCAGTTCTTC	CASSPTLAGGAFDEQFF
NA	TRBD2	TRBV27	TRBJ2-7	TGTGCCAGCAGTCCGGGTAACGGCTGGGGACTAGCGGGACCCTACGAGCAGTACTTC	CASSPGNGWGLAGPYEQYF
few	NA	TRBV18	TRBJ2-1	TGTGCCAGCTCACCCCAGCGGAACACCTACAATGAGCAGTTCTTC	CASSPQRNTYNEQFF
NA	NA	TRBV6-7	TRBJ1-2	TGTGCCAGCAGTTACTCCCCAGGGCTCCTTTTATATGGCTACACCTTC	CASSYSPGLLLYGYTF
NA	NA	TRBV5-1	TRBJ2-1	TGCGCCAGCAGCTTGGTAGCGGTGGGGAAAGGTTTTTACAATGAGCAGTTCTTC	CASSLVAVGKGFYNEQFF
NA	NA	TRBV27	TRBJ1-1	TGTGCCAGCAGTATCGGGGGGAACACTGAAGCTTTCTTT	CASSIGGNTEAFF
NA	TRBD1	TRBV28	TRBJ2-3	TGTGCCAGCAGTTTACTCACAATACGACAGGGGTCTAACACAGATACGCAGTATTTT	CASSLLTIRQGSNTDTQYF
NA	TRBD1	TRBV6-6	TRBJ2-7	TGTGCCAGCAGGCCGACCGACAGGGAAGGGTGGGAGCAGTACTTC	CASRPTDREGWEQYF
NA	TRBD2	TRBV4-1	TRBJ2-7	TGCGCCAGCAGCCAGGCCCCGGCCGAGCGGGGTTCCTACGAGCAGTACTTC	CASSQAPAERGSYEQYF
NA	NA	TRBV4-1	TRBJ1-4	TGCGCCAGCAGCCGGAATACGGACAGTAATGAAAAACTGTTTTTT	CASSRNTDSNEKLFF
few	TRBD1	TRBV5-8	TRBJ2-7	TGTGCCAGCAGCTTGGGCCAGGGGGACTCCTACGAGCAGTACTTC	CASSLGQGDSYEQYF
NA	TRBD1	TRBV4-1	TRBJ2-7	TGCGCCAGCAGCCAAGATAAGATAGGCGCCGGACAGGGTGCCGAGCAGTACTTC	CASSQDKIGAGQGAEQYF
NA	TRBD1	TRBV28	TRBJ2-7	TGTGCCAGCGTCGACAGGGGACAATCCTACGAGCAGTACTTC	CASVDRGQSYEQYF
NA	NA	TRBV10-2	TRBJ1-5	TGCGCCAGCAGTGATCGGGGCAGGGTCGGCCAGCCCCAGCATTTT	CASSDRGRVGQPQHF
NA	NA	TRBV7-8	TRBJ2-7	TGTGCCAGCAGACAGGGTTCCTACGAGCAGTACTTC	CASRQGSYEQYF
NA	TRBD2	TRBV4-1	TRBJ2-1	TGCGCCAGCAGCCATGGGCGGGAGCCCAACAATGAGCAGTTCTTC	CASSHGREPNNEQFF
NA	NA	TRBV28	TRBJ1-3	TGTGCCAGCAGTTTAGGTGACTCTGGAAACACCATATATTTT	CASSLGDSGNTIYF
NA	NA	TRBV19	TRBJ1-4	TGTGCCAGTAGTATAGAACCGGTGACGAATGAAAAACTGTTTTTT	CASSIEPVTNEKLFF
once	TRBD1	TRBV27	TRBJ2-6	TGTGCCAGCAGTACGACAGGGTGGACCGGGGCCAACGTCCTGACTTTC	CASSTTGWTGANVLTF
NA	NA	TRBV7-7	TRBJ2-3	TGTGCCAGCAGCTACAGGCACAGCACAGATACGCAGTATTTT	CASSYRHSTDTQYF
NA	NA	TRBV7-8	TRBJ2-3	TGTGCCAGCAGCCCCCTGACTCCAGATACGCAGTATTTT	CASSPLTPDTQYF
once	TRBD2	TRBV5-1	TRBJ2-1	TGCGCCAGCAGCCGAGGGACCATAACTCGACTAGCGGGCGCAGACAATGAGCAGTTCTTC	CASSRGTITRLAGADNEQFF
NA	NA	TRBV4-1	TRBJ2-1	TGCGCCAGCAGCCACGGCTCCTACAATGAGCAGTTCTTC	CASSHGSYNEQFF
NA	TRBD2	TRBV10-2	TRBJ2-1	TGCGCCAGCAGCCAGACTAGCAGACCATACAATGAGCAGTTCTTC	CASSQTSRPYNEQFF
NA	NA	TRBV28	TRBJ1-2	TGTGCCAGCAGTTCCCTTCTCCGGCAGGACATGTTCTATGGCTACACCTTC	CASSSLLRQDMFYGYTF
once	NA	TRBV30	TRBJ2-6	TGTGCCTGGAGTGTACCTGCTGGGGCCAACGTCCTGACTTTC	CAWSVPAGANVLTF
NA	TRBD1	TRBV27	TRBJ1-3	TGTGCCAGCAGACTGACAGGGAATTCTGGAAACACCATATATTTT	CASRLTGNSGNTIYF
NA	NA	TRBV14	TRBJ2-4	TGTGCCAGCAGCCAAGATGGTGTGGGGCAGGGTCAGGACATTCAGTACTTC	CASSQDGVGQGQDIQYF
NA	TRBD2	TRBV10-3	TRBJ2-7	TGTGCCATCAGTGGAAGCACTAGCGCGCCCTACGAGCAGTACTTC	CAISGSTSAPYEQYF
NA	TRBD1	TRBV4-1	TRBJ2-7	TGCGCCAGCAGCCCGGGACAGGGGACTCTCGAGCAGTACTTC	CASSPGQGTLEQYF
NA	NA	TRBV10-2	TRBJ2-5	TGCGCCAGTGGGGAAACCCAGTACTTC	CASGETQYF
once	TRBD1	TRBV19	TRBJ2-4	TGTGCCAGTAGGGACAGGGGTGACATTCAGTACTTC	CASRDRGDIQYF
NA	NA	TRBV28	TRBJ1-4	TGTGCCAGCAGTTTATTTTCTAATGAAAAACTGTTTTTT	CASSLFSNEKLFF
NA	NA	TRBV2	TRBJ2-1	TGTGCCAGCAGTGAAGGACAGAATCCCAATGAGCAGTTCTTC	CASSEGQNPNEQFF
NA	NA	TRBV28	TRBJ1-5	TGTGCCAGCAGTTTAAGGGGTCCCTATAGCAATCAGCCCCAGCATTTT	CASSLRGPYSNQPQHF
NA	NA	TRBV2	TRBJ2-7	TGTGCCAGCAGTGAAACAGGACCTTACGAGCAGTACTTC	CASSETGPYEQYF
NA	TRBD1	TRBV6-1	TRBJ1-1	TGTGCCAGCAGTGAATTGAAGGGGGCCTGGACTGAAGCTTTCTTT	CASSELKGAWTEAFF
NA	NA	TRBV28	TRBJ2-1	TGTGCCAGCAGTTCTTACTATGCGGGACAGTCCTACAATGAGCAGTTCTTC	CASSSYYAGQSYNEQFF
NA	TRBD2	TRBV4-1	TRBJ2-2	TGCGCCAGCAGTCAGACTAGCGGGATCAGAACGGACACCGGGGAGCTGTTTTTT	CASSQTSGIRTDTGELFF
NA	NA	TRBV9	TRBJ2-4	TGTGCCAGCAGCGCACCGGTTGGGGCGGCCAAAAACATTCAGTACTTC	CASSAPVGAAKNIQYF
once	NA	TRBV14	TRBJ1-2	TGTGCCAGCAGCCATTCGGCAGCCAACTATGGCTACACCTTC	CASSHSAANYGYTF
NA	TRBD2	TRBV6-5	TRBJ2-1	TGTGCCAGCAGTTACGAGCCGGGACTAGCTGGGAATGAGCAGTTCTTC	CASSYEPGLAGNEQFF
few	NA	TRBV5-4	TRBJ1-1	TGTGCCAGCAGCTTAATCGGAGTTGAAGCTTTCTTT	CASSLIGVEAFF
few	NA	TRBV19	TRBJ1-5	TGTGCCAGTAGTATGCACAGCCAGCCCCAGCATTTT	CASSMHSQPQHF
NA	TRBD2	TRBV19	TRBJ2-7	TGTGCCAGTAGTATCCCCCTAGCGGGAGTCTACGAGCAGTACTTC	CASSIPLAGVYEQYF
NA	TRBD2	TRBV27	TRBJ2-7	TGTGCCAGCAGTTTAACGGGAGGGGCAAGGGAGCAGTACTTC	CASSLTGGAREQYF
once	NA	TRBV4-2	TRBJ2-5	TGTGCCAGCAGCCAAGATCCAGAGACCCAGTACTTC	CASSQDPETQYF
NA	NA	TRBV7-9	TRBJ2-7	TGTGCCAGCAGCTTCTCCGGGCCTACCTACGAGCAGTACTTC	CASSFSGPTYEQYF
NA	NA	TRBV10-2	TRBJ2-1	TGCGCCAGCAGGGACCTCTCCTACAATGAGCAGTTCTTC	CASRDLSYNEQFF